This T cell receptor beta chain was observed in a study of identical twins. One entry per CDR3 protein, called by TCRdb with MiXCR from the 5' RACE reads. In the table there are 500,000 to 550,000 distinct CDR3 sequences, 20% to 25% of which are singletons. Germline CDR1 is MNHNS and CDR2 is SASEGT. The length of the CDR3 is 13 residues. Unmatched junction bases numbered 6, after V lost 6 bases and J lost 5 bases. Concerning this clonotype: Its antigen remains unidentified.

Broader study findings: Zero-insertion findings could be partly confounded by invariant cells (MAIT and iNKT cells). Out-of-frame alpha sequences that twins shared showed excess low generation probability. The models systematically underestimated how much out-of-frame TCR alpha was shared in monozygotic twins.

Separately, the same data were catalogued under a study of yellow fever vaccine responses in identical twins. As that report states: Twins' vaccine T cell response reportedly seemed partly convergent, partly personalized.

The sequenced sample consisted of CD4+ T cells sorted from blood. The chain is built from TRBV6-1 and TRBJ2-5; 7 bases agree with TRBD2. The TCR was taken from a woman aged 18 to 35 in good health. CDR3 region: CASRRAGPETQYF. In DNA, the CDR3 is TGTGCCAGCAGGAGAGCGGGGCCGGAGACCCAGTACTTC.